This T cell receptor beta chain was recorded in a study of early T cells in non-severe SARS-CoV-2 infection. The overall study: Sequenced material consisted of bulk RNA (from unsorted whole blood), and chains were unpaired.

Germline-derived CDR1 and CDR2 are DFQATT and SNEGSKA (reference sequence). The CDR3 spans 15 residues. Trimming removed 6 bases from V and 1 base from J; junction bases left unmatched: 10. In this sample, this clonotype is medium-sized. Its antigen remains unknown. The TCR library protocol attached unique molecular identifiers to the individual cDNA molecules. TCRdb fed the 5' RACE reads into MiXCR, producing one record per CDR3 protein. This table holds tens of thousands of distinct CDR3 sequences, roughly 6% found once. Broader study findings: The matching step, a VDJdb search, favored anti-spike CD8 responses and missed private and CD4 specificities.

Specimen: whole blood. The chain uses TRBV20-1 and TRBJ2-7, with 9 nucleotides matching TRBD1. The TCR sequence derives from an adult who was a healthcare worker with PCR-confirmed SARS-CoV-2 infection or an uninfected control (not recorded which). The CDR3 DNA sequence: TGCAGTGCGTCGCCGGGACAGGGTAATTCCTACGAGCAGTACTTC. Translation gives CSASPGQGNSYEQYF.